These 17 T cell receptor beta chains were sequenced from one sample in a study of blood T cell repertoires in COVID-19. Some clones are missing from TCRdb's copy, which holds only in-frame ones; the method was immunoSEQ multiplex PCR. The sample contains about 180,000 clones, roughly 89% of which appear only once. Sequencing was carried out using peripheral blood. Every receptor here comes from a woman aged 70-85 years with COVID-19, enrolled during active disease.

The V gene is TRBV2, the J gene TRBJ1-3; D is undetermined. The CDR3 covers 15 residues. Germline V CDR1 and CDR2: SNHLY, FYNNEI. V lost 2 bases, J lost 3 bases, and 11 bases lay in between. CDR3 protein: CASSERRGVGNTIYF. Written as DNA, the CDR3 is TGTGCCAGCAGTGAACGTCGCGGGGTTGGAAACACCATATATTTT.

This clone was seen a handful of times. This sequence joins TRBV28 and TRBJ1-2, with a weak D call TRBD1 (5 bases). V lost 2 bases and J 7 bases, leaving 11 bases between the germline ends. Germline V gene data show CDR1 as MDHEN and CDR2 as SYDVKM. The CDR3 loop spans 13 amino acids. The CDR3 spells CASSLAGIGGYTF. The CDR3 nucleotides read TGTGCCAGCAGTTTAGCAGGGATTGGTGGCTACACCTTC.

The chain has TRBV6-5 and TRBJ1-3; 9 bases are shared with TRBD1. The CDR3 covers 14 residues. V was clipped by 5 bases and J by 8 bases; unmatched bases: 7. Germline V gene lookup returns CDR1 MNHEY and CDR2 SVGAGI. Here the CDR3 DNA reads TGTGCCAGCAGTCACAGGGACAGGGTGGACACCATATATTTT. It specifies CASSHRDRVDTIYF.

In its sample, this clone was seen once. The chain has TRBV6-5 and TRBJ2-1, with D possibly being TRBD2 (5 bases). The germline gives CDR1 MNHEY, CDR2 SVGAGI. Between the trimmed V and J ends, which lost 2 bases and 8 bases, there was a span of 13 bases. CDR3 length: 14 residues. CDR3 in DNA: TGTGCCAGCAGTTACGACGCGGGTCGGGATGAGCAGTTCTTC. Translation: CASSYDAGRDEQFF.

The chain couples TRBV28 to TRBJ2-7; 10 bases match TRBD1. V shed 6 bases and J 5 bases; nucleotides not matched to a gene: 10. This CDR3 is built from 15 residues. Germline values: CDR1 MDHEN, CDR2 SYDVKM. This chain's CDR3 is CASRGTGTGVHEQYF. The CDR3, as DNA: TGTGCCAGCAGGGGAACCGGGACAGGGGTCCACGAGCAGTACTTC.

The CDR3, as DNA: TGTGCCAGCAGTTGGGAGAGAGAGCAGTACTTC. The encoded protein is CASSWEREQYF. The chain employs TRBV6-2 or TRBV6-3 and TRBJ2-7; D is possibly TRBD2 (5 bases). V was shortened by 4 bases and J by 7 bases, with 8 bases between the two germline ends. The CDR3 runs 11 residues. Germline loops: CDR1 MNHEY, CDR2 SVGEGT.

The chain carries TRBV4-1 and TRBJ2-7, with D uncertain. CDR1 and CDR2 from the germline V gene are MGHRA and YSYEKL. CDR3 length: 14 residues. V was trimmed by 4 bases and J by 3 bases, leaving 13 bases between them. The CDR3 nucleotides read TGCGCCAGCAGCCCGCGTCTAGGTAGCTACGAGCAGTACTTC. It translates to CASSPRLGSYEQYF.

The chain carries TRBV28 and TRBJ1-2; D might be TRBD1 (6 bases). Germline V gene sequence: CDR1 MDHEN, CDR2 SYDVKM. Between the trimmed V and J ends, which lost 6 bases and 3 bases, there was a span of 14 bases. This CDR3 region has 14 residues. The CDR3 region has the DNA TGTGCCAGCAGGCCCGGGACACAAGACTATGGCTACACCTTC. This sequence encodes CASRPGTQDYGYTF.

The chain is built from TRBV6-5 and TRBJ1-1; tentative D call: TRBD1 (5 bases). V was clipped by 7 bases and J by 0 bases, with 6 bases between them. CDR1 is MNHEY, CDR2 SVGAGI, per germline. The length of the CDR3 is 12 residues. The CDR3 sequence is CASTGLNTEAFF. CDR3 in DNA: TGTGCCAGCACAGGGCTGAACACTGAAGCTTTCTTT.

The chain couples TRBV6-6 to TRBJ1-6; D remains ambiguous. The germline V and J ends were trimmed by 6 bases and 0 bases, with 12 bases remaining between them. Germline values: CDR1 MNHNY, CDR2 SVGAGI (reference sequence). The CDR3 covers 16 residues. CDR3 coding DNA: TGTGCCAGCAGGTCCGACGGGAGCTCCTATAATTCACCCCTCCACTTT. It yields the protein CASRSDGSSYNSPLHF.

The count of this clone is one. The genes are TRBV18 and TRBJ2-7; TRBD1 matches at 8 bases. CDR1 and CDR2 (germline): KGHSH, LQKENI. Germline trimming cut 3 bases from V and 7 bases from J; bases unmatched to any gene: 5. This CDR3 region has 13 residues. The CDR3 sequence is CASSPTGVGEQYF. The CDR3 DNA is TGTGCCAGCTCACCGACAGGGGTGGGGGAGCAGTACTTC.

The chain has TRBV6-5 and TRBJ2-7; TRBD1 aligns across 8 bases. The CDR3 runs to 13 residues. The trim removed 6 bases at V and 3 bases at J, leaving 4 bases unmatched. Germline V gives CDR1 MNHEY, CDR2 SVGAGI. For the CDR3, the DNA is TGTGCCAGCAGCAGGGGGCGGGTCTACGAGCAGTACTTC. Its translation is CASSRGRVYEQYF.

The chain combines TRBV11-2 with TRBJ2-2; 8 bases match TRBD1. Germline CDR1 SGHAT, CDR2 FQNNGV. This CDR3 is built from 16 residues. After removal of 5 bases from V and 5 bases from J, the junction contained 10 bases not matched to a gene. CDR3 DNA sequence: TGTGCCAGCAGCGTGGCCACAGGGGGAGGTACCGGGGAGCTGTTTTTT. Its protein product is CASSVATGGGTGELFF.

The chain combines TRBV5-1 with TRBJ2-7, with 9 bases matching TRBD2. In germline, CDR1 is SGHRS, CDR2 YFSETQ. The V and J ends lost 5 bases and 2 bases, in that order; junction bases with no gene match: 5. The CDR3 runs to 14 residues. In nucleotides, the CDR3 is TGCGCCAGCAGTCGTACTAGCGGGCCCTACGAGCAGTACTTC. It translates to CASSRTSGPYEQYF.

This sequence joins TRBV7-2 and TRBJ1-5; tentatively, D is TRBD1 (5 bases). The CDR3 has 15 amino acids. Germline V CDR1 and CDR2: SGHTA, FQGNSA. Trimming stripped 5 bases from V and 6 bases from J, with 17 bases between. In DNA form, the CDR3 reads TGTGCCAGCAGCCCAGACGTCGGGGGAGGTCAGCCCCAGCATTTT. Translated, it gives CASSPDVGGGQPQHF.

The chain has TRBV19 and TRBJ1-5; a weak D match, TRBD1 (6 bases). The germline gives CDR1 LNHDA, CDR2 SQIVND (reference sequence). The CDR3 has 14 amino acids. Trimming left V 8 bases short and J 11 bases short, with 22 bases between. The CDR3 loop is CASLTSAGEGTQHF. In nucleotides, the CDR3 is TGTGCCAGTCTGACCTCTGCAGGGGAAGGAACCCAGCATTTT.

This clone was observed a handful of times. The J gene is TRBJ2-7, the V gene TRBV5-1; D is uncertain. Germline CDR1 is SGHRS and CDR2 is YFSETQ. This CDR3 spans 12 amino acids. V lost 0 bases and J 3 bases, leaving 4 bases between the germline ends. In DNA form, the CDR3 reads TGCGCCAGCAGCTTGGTCGGCTACGAGCAGTACTTC. Protein sequence: CASSLVGYEQYF.